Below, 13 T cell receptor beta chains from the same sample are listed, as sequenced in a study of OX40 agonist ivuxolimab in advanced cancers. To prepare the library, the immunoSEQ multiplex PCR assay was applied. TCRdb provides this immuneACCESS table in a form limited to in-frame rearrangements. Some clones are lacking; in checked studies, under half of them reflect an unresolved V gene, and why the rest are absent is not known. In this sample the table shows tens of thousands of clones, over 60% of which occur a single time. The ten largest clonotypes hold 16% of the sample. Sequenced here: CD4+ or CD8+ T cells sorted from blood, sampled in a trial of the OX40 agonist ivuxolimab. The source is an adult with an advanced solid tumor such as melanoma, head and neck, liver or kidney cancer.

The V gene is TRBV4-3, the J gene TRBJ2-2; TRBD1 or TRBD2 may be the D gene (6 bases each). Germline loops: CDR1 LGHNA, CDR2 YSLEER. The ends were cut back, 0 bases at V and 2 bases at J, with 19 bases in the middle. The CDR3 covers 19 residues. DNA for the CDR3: TGCGCCAGCAGCCAAGATCTAGTTTGGGGGGCTGACAACACCGGGGAGCTGTTTTTT. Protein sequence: CASSQDLVWGADNTGELFF.

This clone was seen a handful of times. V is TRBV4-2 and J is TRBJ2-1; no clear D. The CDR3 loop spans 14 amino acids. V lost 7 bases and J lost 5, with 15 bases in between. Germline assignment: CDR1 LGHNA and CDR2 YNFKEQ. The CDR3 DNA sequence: TGTGCCAGCACTCCCCTCGACACGGACAATGAGCAGTTCTTC. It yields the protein CASTPLDTDNEQFF.

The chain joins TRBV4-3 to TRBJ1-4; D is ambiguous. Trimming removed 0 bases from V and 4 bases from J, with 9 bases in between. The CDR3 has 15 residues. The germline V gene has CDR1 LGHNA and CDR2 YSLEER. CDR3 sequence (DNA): TGCGCCAGCAGCCAAGATACCGGGATTAATGAAAAACTGTTTTTT. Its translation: CASSQDTGINEKLFF.

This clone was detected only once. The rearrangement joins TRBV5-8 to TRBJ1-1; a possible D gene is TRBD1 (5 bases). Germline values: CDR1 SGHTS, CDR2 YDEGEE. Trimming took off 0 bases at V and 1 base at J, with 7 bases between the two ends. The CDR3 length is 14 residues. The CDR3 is CASSLGQSNTEAFF. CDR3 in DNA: TGTGCCAGCAGCTTGGGACAGTCGAACACTGAAGCTTTCTTT. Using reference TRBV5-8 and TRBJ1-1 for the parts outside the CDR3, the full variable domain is EAGVTQSPTHLIKTRGQQATLRCSPISGHTSVYWYQQALGLGLQFLLWYDEGEERNRGNFPPRFSGRQFPNYSSELNVNALELEDSALYLCASSLGQSNTEAFFGQGTRLTVV.

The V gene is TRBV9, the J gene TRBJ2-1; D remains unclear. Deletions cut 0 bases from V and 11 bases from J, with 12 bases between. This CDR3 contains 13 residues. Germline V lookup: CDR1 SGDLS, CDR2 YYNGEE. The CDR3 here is CASSVVGPTKQFF. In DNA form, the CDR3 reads TGTGCCAGCAGCGTAGTTGGTCCAACCAAGCAGTTCTTC.

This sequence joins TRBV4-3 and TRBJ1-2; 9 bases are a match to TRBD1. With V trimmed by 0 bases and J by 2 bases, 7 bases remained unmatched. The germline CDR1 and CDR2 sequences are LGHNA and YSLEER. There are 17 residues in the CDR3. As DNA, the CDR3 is TGCGCCAGCAGCCAAGACAAATGGACAGGGGTCAACTATGGCTACACCTTC. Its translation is CASSQDKWTGVNYGYTF.

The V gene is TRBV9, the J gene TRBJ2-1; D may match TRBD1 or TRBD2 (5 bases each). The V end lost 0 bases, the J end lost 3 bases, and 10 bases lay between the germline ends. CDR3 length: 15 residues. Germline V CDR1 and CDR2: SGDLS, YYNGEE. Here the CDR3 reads CASSVDGDDYNEQFF. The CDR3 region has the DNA TGTGCCAGCAGCGTAGACGGGGACGACTACAATGAGCAGTTCTTC.

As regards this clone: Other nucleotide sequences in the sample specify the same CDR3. The CDR3 sequence is CASSARGISGDNSPLHF. The DNA for the CDR3 is TGTGCCAGCAGCGCGCGCGGTATATCCGGAGATAATTCACCCCTCCACTTT. The chain uses TRBV9 and TRBJ1-6; D unresolved. Per germline, CDR1 SGDLS and CDR2 YYNGEE. CDR3 length: 17 residues. V was cut by 3 bases and J by 5 bases, with 18 bases left in between. Full variable domain (rest looked up from reference TRBV9 and TRBJ1-6): DSGVTQTPKHLITATGQRVTLRCSPRSGDLSVYWYQQSLDQGLQFLIQYYNGEERAKGNILERFSAQQFPDLHSELNLSSLELGDSALYFCASSARGISGDNSPLHFGNGTRLTVT.

CDR3 nucleotide sequence: TGTGCCTGGACCTATAGCGAACCACAAGAGACCCAGTACTTC. Protein sequence: CAWTYSEPQETQYF. V is TRBV30 and J is TRBJ2-5; possible D gene TRBD2, 5 bases. Trimming pared 4 bases from V and 2 bases from J, leaving 14 bases between. Germline V gene lookup returns CDR1 GTSNPN and CDR2 SVGIG (reference sequence). This CDR3 contains 14 residues.

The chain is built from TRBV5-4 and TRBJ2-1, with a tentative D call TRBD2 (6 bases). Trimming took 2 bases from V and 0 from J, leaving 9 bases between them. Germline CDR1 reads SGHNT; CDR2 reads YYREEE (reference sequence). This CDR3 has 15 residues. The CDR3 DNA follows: TGTGCCAGCAGCTTTGGCGGGGACTCCTACAATGAGCAGTTCTTC. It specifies CASSFGGDSYNEQFF.

The CDR3 nucleotides are TGCGCCAGCAGCCAACCGACTAGAACCCCGAACCAGTACTTC. This encodes CASSQPTRTPNQYF. The chain employs TRBV4-1 and TRBJ2-5; tentative D call: TRBD2 (6 bases). The CDR3 extends over 14 amino acids. Trimming cost V 2 bases and J 10 bases, with 17 bases left between them. Germline V gives CDR1 MGHRA, CDR2 YSYEKL.

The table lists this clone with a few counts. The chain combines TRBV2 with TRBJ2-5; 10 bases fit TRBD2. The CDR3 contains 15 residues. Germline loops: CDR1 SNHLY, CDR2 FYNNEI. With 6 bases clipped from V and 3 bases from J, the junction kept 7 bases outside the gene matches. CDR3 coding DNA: TGTGCCAGCAGCACCTTAGCGGGGGGCGAAGAGACCCAGTACTTC. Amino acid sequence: CASSTLAGGEETQYF.

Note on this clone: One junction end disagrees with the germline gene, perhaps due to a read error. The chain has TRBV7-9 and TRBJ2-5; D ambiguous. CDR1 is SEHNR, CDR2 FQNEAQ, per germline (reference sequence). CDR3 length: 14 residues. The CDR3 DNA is TGTGTCAGCAGCCCCCCCTGGGGACAAGAGACCCAGTACTTC. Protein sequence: CVSSPPWGQETQYF.